Following are 10 T cell receptor beta chains from one sample sequenced in a study of sequential checkpoint blockade in melanoma. The treatment: randomized to nivolumab then ipilimumab (arm A) or the reverse (arm B). Libraries were prepared by immunoSEQ multiplex PCR; TCRdb keeps only in-frame clonotypes and omits some of them. The sample gives fewer than 9,500 clones, 20% to 25% of which show up once; more than 13% is in the top ten. This specimen consisted of tumor tissue (inferred from file names), obtained from a patient given nivolumab and ipilimumab in sequence. Receptors were obtained from a human donor with melanoma.

This clone showed up just a few times. V usage is TRBV18 and J usage is TRBJ2-4, with 8 bases that match TRBD1. Germline CDR1 and CDR2: KGHSH and LQKENI. This CDR3 is 15 amino acids long. Trimming took 6 bases from V and 4 from J; bases not matched to a gene: 8. CDR3 in DNA: TGTGCCAGCTCGGATCAACAGGGGGTAAAAAACATTCAGTACTTC. It codes for CASSDQQGVKNIQYF.

The chain couples TRBV7-4 to TRBJ1-5; D possibly corresponds to TRBD1 (5 bases). The V and J ends lost 5 bases and 4 bases respectively, with 12 bases between them. CDR1 SGHVT and CDR2 SQSDAQ come from the germline V gene. This CDR3 comprises 14 residues. The CDR3 bases are TGTGCCAGCAGCCGTGGAAGGGGAAATCAGCCCCAGCATTTT. Residues: CASSRGRGNQPQHF.

The chain has TRBV10-1 and TRBJ2-1; D is perhaps TRBD1 or TRBD2 (5 bases each). The V end lost 3 bases, the J end lost 9 bases, and 6 bases lay between the germline ends. Germline loops: CDR1 WNHNN, CDR2 SYGVQD (reference sequence). This CDR3 spans 11 amino acids. The CDR3 DNA reads as TGCGCCAGCAGTGATGGGGGTGAGCAGTTCTTC. Translated: CASSDGGEQFF.

This clone was observed a few times. The genes are TRBV15 and TRBJ1-4; maybe TRBD1 (5 bases). Germline CDR1 and CDR2: LNHNV and YYDKDF (reference sequence). The V end was cut by 5 bases, the J end by 6 bases, with 16 bases between. The CDR3 runs 15 residues. Here the CDR3 DNA reads TGTGCCACCAGCCCGACCGAAGGGGTGGATGAAAAACTGTTTTTT. Protein product: CATSPTEGVDEKLFF.

V gene TRBV14 combines with J gene TRBJ1-4; no clear D gene. Germline V lookup: CDR1 SGHDN, CDR2 FVKESK. With 6 bases removed from V and 0 bases from J, the gap between germline ends came to 23 bases. CDR3 length: 19 amino acids. The CDR3 region is CASSPHSIFYSPTNEKLFF. CDR3 nucleotides: TGTGCCAGCAGTCCTCACTCGATCTTCTACAGCCCAACTAATGAAAAACTGTTTTTT.

This clone occurred a few times. This chain links TRBV6-8 with TRBJ2-3; TRBD1 aligns across 8 bases. Germline loops: CDR1 MNHGY, CDR2 SAAAGT. CDR3 length: 14 amino acids. Losses at the gene ends were 8 bases for V and 1 base for J; bases not matched to a gene: 5. The CDR3: CASGQGHRTDTQYF. The CDR3 coding sequence is TGTGCCAGCGGACAGGGCCATCGCACAGATACGCAGTATTTT.

This clone was seen a handful of times. The rearrangement uses TRBV11-3 and TRBJ2-3, with TRBD2 matching over 10 bases. Germline V lookup: CDR1 SGHNT, CDR2 YENEEA. This CDR3 is 16 amino acids long. J gave up 3 bases and V 4 bases, and 7 bases lay outside the gene matches. The CDR3 spells CASSSRTSGETDTQYF. The CDR3 DNA reads as TGTGCCAGCAGCTCGAGGACTAGCGGAGAAACAGATACGCAGTATTTT.

This clone was counted between two and nine times. The rearrangement links TRBV28 to TRBJ1-5; D is uncertain. Germline CDR1 and CDR2: MDHEN and SYDVKM. V lost 8 bases, J lost 6 bases, and 11 bases lay in between. The CDR3 is made up of 12 amino acids. CDR3 sequence (DNA): TGTGCCAGCGGATCGACCGGTCAGCCCCAGCATTTT. This encodes CASGSTGQPQHF.

This clone rates as medium-sized. CDR3 sequence: CSVGWGGTNEKLFF. The CDR3 DNA follows: TGCAGCGTTGGCTGGGGGGGGACTAATGAAAAACTGTTTTTT. V is TRBV29-1 and J is TRBJ1-4; D may be TRBD1 (5 bases). The V gene lost 4 bases and the J gene lost 2 bases, with 11 bases spanning the gap. Germline CDR1 and CDR2: SQVTM and ANQGSEA. This CDR3 spans 14 amino acids.

This clone was counted a few times. The rearrangement joins TRBV4-1 to TRBJ2-1; D is unclear. This CDR3 contains 15 residues. Deletions cut 5 bases from V and 4 bases from J, with 15 bases between. From germline, CDR1 is MGHRA and CDR2 YSYEKL. The CDR3 loop is CASSKGLVTYNEQFF. The CDR3 nucleotides are TGCGCCAGCAGCAAAGGCCTAGTCACGTACAATGAGCAGTTCTTC.